This TCR beta chain came from a study of beta chain features in type 1 diabetes. Study results and caveats: Type 1 diabetes patients had TCRB CDR3s that were shorter (moderately but significantly so) in all four CD4+ subsets. Among type 1 diabetes patients, VDJ junctions had fewer insertions and more deletions. Any HLA effect on TCRB rearrangement was left unresolved by small sub-analyses.

Markers CD45RO/CCR7/CD25/CD127/CD95/CD27 served to sort CD4+ naive, central memory, regulatory and stem cell-like memory cells. Expressed TCRB transcripts were sequenced because the isolated RNA had all been reverse transcribed beforehand. Profiled with immunoSEQ multiplex PCR; TCRdb holds only in-frame clones, not every one. The sample has around 70,000 clones, nearly 50% seen once. This clone counts as medium-sized (0.01 to 0.1%). Its cognate antigen is unknown. The TCR was taken from a young man with type 1 diabetes. The sequencing sample was made of central memory CD4+ T cells from blood.

CDR3 in DNA: TGTGCCAGCAGCTCCCGGGCCCTAGGAGGCATTCAGTACTTC. This sequence encodes CASSSRALGGIQYF. J is TRBJ2-4 and V is TRBV7-9; tentative D call: TRBD2 (5 bases). V was pared by 4 bases and J by 9 bases, with 16 bases between. CDR3 length: 14 residues. From germline, CDR1 is SEHNR and CDR2 FQNEAQ (reference sequence).